This T cell receptor (beta chain) is from a study of OX40 agonist ivuxolimab in advanced cancers. Study at large: Across the patients, intravenous ivuxolimab was delivered every 2 weeks at 0.01 to 10 mg/kg.

Autoimmune disease history or systemic immunosuppression excluded patients. CDR1 and CDR2 from the germline V gene are MNHEY and SVGAGI. This CDR3 spans 13 amino acids. The V end lost 2 bases, the J end lost 4 bases, and 9 bases lay between the germline ends. Assay: immunoSEQ multiplex PCR; the TCRdb copy retains only in-frame clones and omits some. The sample carries 35,000 to 50,000 clones, 88% recorded once. The chain has TRBV6-5 and TRBJ2-7; weak D call: TRBD2 (5 bases). The sample in question was CD4+ or CD8+ T cells sorted from blood, obtained in a trial of the OX40 agonist ivuxolimab. This TCR derives from an adult with an advanced solid tumor such as melanoma, head and neck, liver or kidney cancer. This CDR3 is CASSYRDSYEQYF. Written as DNA, the CDR3 is TGTGCCAGCAGTTACCGGGATTCGTACGAGCAGTACTTC.